These 23 T cell receptor beta chains were sequenced from one sample in a study of blood T cells in healthy people across ages. Primers used in a second PCR of roughly 6 to 12 cycles were a sample-barcoded 5' primer and a J-beta primer mix. TCRdb recomputed calls from the 5' RACE reads with MiXCR, one row per CDR3 protein. Among roughly 700,000 distinct CDR3 sequences listed, 20% to 25% were seen once. These data were also filed under a second study, of T cells of mothers and their children.

The sequenced material came from blood. The receptors here all came from a boy between 10 and 17 years old in good health.

There are a few counts of this clonotype. The chain combines TRBV9 with TRBJ2-5, with D unclear. The J call is uncertain, as TRBJ2-1 better fits the DNA end. The CDR3 covers 17 residues. Per the germline V gene, CDR1 is SGDLS and CDR2 is YYNGEE. The CDR3 sequence: CASSVVQTLQLYDEQFF. DNA for the CDR3: TGTGCCAGCAGCGTAGTCCAAACCTTGCAGCTATACGATGAGCAGTTCTTC.

This chain connects TRBV4-3 to TRBJ2-7; 9 positions agree with TRBD1. The CDR3 has 16 amino acids. Germline CDR1 is LGHNA and CDR2 is YSLEER. Trimming at V came to 3 bases and at J to 2 bases, leaving 8 bases not matched to a gene. The chain's CDR3 is CASSHGPGQGPYEQYF. CDR3 DNA: TGCGCCAGCAGCCACGGTCCGGGACAGGGTCCCTACGAGCAGTACTTC.

This clonotype showed up just once. The V gene is TRBV27, the J gene TRBJ2-5; 7 bases align to TRBD1. This CDR3 is 15 amino acids long. V shed 5 bases and J 3 bases; nucleotides not matched to a gene: 9. Germline V lookup: CDR1 MNHEY, CDR2 SMNVEV (reference sequence). CDR3: CASSGRDSPEETQYF. CDR3 bases: TGTGCCAGCAGTGGCCGGGACAGTCCCGAAGAGACCCAGTACTTC.

The chain has TRBV7-3 and TRBJ2-3, with D possibly matching TRBD2 (6 bases). The length of the CDR3 is 15 residues. V lost 1 base to trimming and J lost 2 bases, with 10 bases between them. Germline V gene data show CDR1 as SGHTA and CDR2 as FQGTGA. The DNA for the CDR3 is TGTGCCAGCAGCTTAAGCCTAGCGCCCACAGATACGCAGTATTTT. This translates into CASSLSLAPTDTQYF.

This clonotype was picked up a small number of times. The chain links TRBV29-1 to TRBJ2-1; D not resolved. The CDR3 spans 14 residues. The V gene's germline CDR1 is SQVTM and CDR2 ANQGSEA. Trimming stripped 6 bases from V and 4 bases from J, with 16 bases between. In DNA form, the CDR3 reads TGCAGCGTAATTTCGTCGCAGAGGTACAATGAGCAGTTCTTC. This translates into CSVISSQRYNEQFF.

The rearrangement links TRBV28 to TRBJ2-4; the D is unclear. Trimming removed 1 base from V and 4 bases from J, with 11 bases in between. The CDR3 covers 15 residues. Germline CDR1 MDHEN, CDR2 SYDVKM. CDR3 nucleotides: TGTGCCAGCAGTTTATTCGCCGCAGCGAAAAACATTCAGTACTTC. The encoded protein is CASSLFAAAKNIQYF.

The sample holds a few counts of this clonotype. The gene calls are TRBV20-1 and TRBJ2-1, with D unresolved. The V end lost 1 base, the J end lost 10 bases, and 11 bases lay between the germline ends. The CDR3 consists of 12 residues. Germline V gives CDR1 DFQATT, CDR2 SNEGSKA (reference sequence). This chain's CDR3 is CSARARPREQFF. CDR3 DNA: TGCAGTGCTAGAGCTCGACCCCGGGAGCAGTTCTTC.

This chain uses TRBV12-3 or TRBV12-4 with TRBJ2-4, with D hard to call. With 6 bases removed from V and 16 bases from J, the gap between germline ends came to 19 bases. This CDR3 contains 12 residues. The CDR3, as DNA: TGTGCCAGCAGCCCCGAGACCCGGTGGTATTACTTC. As protein: CASSPETRWYYF.

The V and J genes are TRBV9 and TRBJ2-1, with D unresolved. V lost 0 bases to trimming and J lost 6 bases, with 13 bases between them. This CDR3 comprises 15 residues. CDR1 is SGDLS, CDR2 YYNGEE, per germline. The DNA of the CDR3 is TGTGCCAGCAGCGTAGCTACGACTCTGGGCAATGAGCAGTTCTTC. Amino acid sequence: CASSVATTLGNEQFF.

This chain links TRBV4-1 with TRBJ2-5; 10 bases agree with TRBD2. The end of the DNA is better explained by TRBJ2-7, so the J call may be wrong. CDR1 and CDR2 from the germline V gene are MGHRA and YSYEKL. CDR3 length: 15 amino acids. CDR3 nucleotide sequence: TGCGCCAGCAGCCAAGGGGCTAGCGGGAGTTACGAGCAGTACTTC. It yields the protein CASSQGASGSYEQYF.

This clonotype turned up a few times. DNA for the CDR3: TGTGCCAGCAGTCAGGGATATGCTAATGAAAAACTGTTTTTT. It specifies CASSQGYANEKLFF. The V call is TRBV6-5, the J call TRBJ1-4, with TRBD1 as a possible D gene (5 bases). V lost 5 bases and J lost 3, with 10 bases in between. Per the germline V gene, CDR1 is MNHEY and CDR2 is SVGAGI. This CDR3 contains 14 residues.

About this clonotype itself: The CDR3 end shows no conserved phenylalanine or tryptophan, and so a read error is likely. The V gene is TRBV6-5, the J gene TRBJ2-1, with 7 nucleotides matching TRBD1. The J call may be incorrect, as the DNA end agrees better with TRBJ2-7. The CDR3 runs to 14 residues. The germline V gene has CDR1 MNHEY and CDR2 SVGAGI. CDR3: CASSYSSTGDEQYL. The CDR3 bases are TGTGCCAGCAGTTATTCGAGTACAGGGGACGAGCAGTACCTC.

This chain connects TRBV4-1 to TRBJ2-1, with 7 nucleotides matching TRBD2. Losses at the gene ends were 5 bases for V and 5 bases for J; bases not matched to a gene: 9. From germline, CDR1 is MGHRA and CDR2 YSYEKL. CDR3 length equals 15 residues. The CDR3 nucleotides are TGCGCCAGCAGCTCCTTTAGCGGGTTCAACAATGAGCAGTTCTTC. Translation: CASSSFSGFNNEQFF.

V gene TRBV5-1 combines with J gene TRBJ2-3; D is perhaps TRBD2 (5 bases). There are 16 residues in the CDR3. The V and J ends lost 3 bases and 4 bases respectively, with 18 bases between them. CDR1 and CDR2 (germline): SGHRS, YFSETQ. CDR3 sequence: CASSSRWDSAADTQYF. The DNA of the CDR3 is TGCGCCAGCAGCTCTCGATGGGATAGCGCAGCAGATACGCAGTATTTT.

The V call is TRBV12-3 or TRBV12-4, the J call TRBJ2-1, with TRBD1 identical over 8 bases. V lost 6 bases to trimming and J lost 5 bases; unmatched junction nucleotides: 9. This CDR3 contains 15 residues. The CDR3 region is CASSHRDRFNNEQFF. The CDR3 region has the DNA TGTGCCAGCAGCCACCGGGACAGGTTTAACAATGAGCAGTTCTTC.

This clonotype was observed a few times. This rearrangement joins TRBV5-6 to TRBJ1-5; D remains unclear. The CDR3 runs to 14 residues. CDR1 is SGHDT, CDR2 YYEEEE, per germline. V was pared by 1 base and J by 4 bases, with 9 bases between. The CDR3 loop is CASSLSSENQPQHF. In DNA, the CDR3 is TGTGCCAGCAGCTTGAGCTCTGAAAATCAGCCCCAGCATTTT. Full variable domain (outside the CDR3, taken from reference TRBV5-6 and TRBJ1-5): DAGVTQSPTHLIKTRGQQVTLRCSPKSGHDTVSWYQQALGQGPQFIFQYYEEEERQRGNFPDRFSGHQFPNYSSELNVNALLLGDSALYLCASSLSSENQPQHFGDGTRLSIL.

The table lists this clonotype with a few counts. A read error may produce the germline difference seen at one junction end. The chain is built from TRBV19 and TRBJ2-1; TRBD1 aligns across 10 bases. The CDR3 is 15 residues long. CDR1 is LNHDA and CDR2 is SQIVND in the germline V gene (reference sequence). The CDR3 DNA follows: TGTGCCAGTAGTATCCGGGACAGGGGCTACAACGAGCAGTTCTTC. Its translation: CASSIRDRGYNEQFF.

The chain recombines TRBV6-5 with TRBJ2-3; possible D gene TRBD1, 8 bases. The germline V and J ends were trimmed by 3 bases and 4 bases, with 14 bases remaining between them. From germline, CDR1 is MNHEY and CDR2 SVGAGI. CDR3 length: 15 amino acids. CDR3 in amino acids: CASSYLTGGADTQYF. The CDR3 nucleotides read TGTGCCAGCAGTTATTTAACAGGGGGGGCAGATACGCAGTATTTT.

A few counts support this clonotype. CDR3 bases: TGCAGCGTTGTGGCGGGTGGGTACGAGCAGTACTTC. Its translation: CSVVAGGYEQYF. The gene calls are TRBV29-1 and TRBJ2-7; tentative D call: TRBD2 (5 bases). CDR1 and CDR2 from the germline V gene are SQVTM and ANQGSEA. Trimming took 4 bases from V and 4 from J, leaving 11 bases between them. The CDR3 sequence is 12 residues long.

The chain uses TRBV11-2 and TRBJ2-5, with no clear D. The CDR3 spans 13 residues. V shed 4 bases and J shed 3 bases, with 9 bases lying between them. Germline-derived CDR1 and CDR2 are SGHAT and FQNNGV. Here the CDR3 reads CASSSTQKETQYF. The CDR3 DNA follows: TGTGCCAGCAGCTCCACTCAAAAAGAGACCCAGTACTTC.

The CDR3 coding sequence is TGCAGCGTGGAGGGACAGGGCCCAGATACGCAGTATTTT. This codes for CSVEGQGPDTQYF. The V gene is TRBV29-1, the J gene TRBJ2-3; 9 bases are shared with TRBD1. The CDR3 extends over 13 amino acids. Per the germline V gene, CDR1 is SQVTM and CDR2 is ANQGSEA. Trimming removed 6 bases from V and 4 bases from J; junction bases left unmatched: 5.

A word on this clonotype: Germline is not matched at one junction end, which may reflect a read error. The genes are TRBV11-2 and TRBJ1-1; TRBD1 might be the D (6 bases). This CDR3 is built from 16 residues. The germline V gene encodes CDR1 SGHAT and CDR2 FQNNGV. CDR3 loop: CANSFPSGRGNTEAFF. The CDR3 nucleotides read TGTGCCAACAGCTTTCCATCCGGCAGGGGAAACACTGAAGCTTTCTTT.

This clonotype turned up a few times. The chain joins TRBV28 to TRBJ2-5; 10 nucleotides line up with TRBD2. The DNA end lines up better with TRBJ2-7; the J call may be wrong. The CDR3 is 17 amino acids. Germline loops: CDR1 MDHEN, CDR2 SYDVKM. The CDR3 loop is CASSLSIIAGGSYEQYF. The CDR3 DNA reads TGTGCCAGCAGTTTAAGTATAATAGCGGGAGGCTCCTACGAGCAGTACTTC.